This T cell receptor beta chain was obtained from a study of T cells after yellow fever vaccination. The CDR3 totals 12 residues. V lost 7 bases and J lost 2, with 7 bases in between. CDR1 and CDR2 from the germline V gene are ENHRY and SYGVKD. TCRdb re-analysed the 5' RACE reads in MiXCR, keeping a single row per CDR3 protein. Counted here are approximately 550,000 distinct CDR3 sequences, approximately 21% occurring once; the ten biggest clones make up around an eighth. This clonotype has only a few counts. The sample was PBMCs, taken 15 days after the yellow fever booster vaccination. The genes are TRBV10-3 and TRBJ2-3; D could derive from TRBD1 or TRBD2 (5 bases each). This receptor was identified in a man aged 25-45 years who received the YFV17D yellow fever vaccine. The CDR3 loop is CAIKGTTDTQYF. In DNA, the CDR3 is TGTGCCATCAAGGGGACCACAGATACGCAGTATTTT.